Sequencing of this T cell receptor (beta chain) was carried out in a study of blood T cell repertoires in COVID-19. Across the whole study: Sources were T cells, B-cell-depleted T cells, or PBMCs; the material itself was cDNA or gDNA.

CDR1 MNHEY and CDR2 SVGAGI come from the germline V gene. V lost 2 bases, J lost 1 base, and 1 base stayed unmatched. CDR3 length equals 14 residues. Measured with immunoSEQ multiplex PCR; TCRdb has only the in-frame clones, and not every one. The sample holds about 260,000 clones, more than 75% seen once. The TCR was taken from a woman aged 50 to 65 with acute or convalescent COVID-19. The sequenced sample consisted of peripheral blood. The chain joins TRBV6-5 to TRBJ1-1; 7 bases line up with TRBD1. Written as DNA, the CDR3 is TGTGCCAGCAGTTACCGGACAGGGAACACTGAAGCTTTCTTT. It codes for CASSYRTGNTEAFF.